This TCR beta chain was documented in a study of shared clonotypes between healthy human individuals (dated by TCRdb to about 2020). At the level of the whole study: The cohort comprised a couple of women and a few men aged 18 to 49 years. Blood TCR repertoires of several healthy adults were deeply sequenced to estimate repertoire size and the extent of clonotype sharing between individuals. To increase sequencing depth and limit assay-specific biases, different laboratories used diverse techniques to prepare libraries and sequence TCR repertoires. For each donor, CD4 naive and CD4 memory were each given three plates, CD8 naive was given two plates, and CD8 memory was given one plate. Per donor, leukapheresis produced somewhere between about 0.8 and 9.5 billion PBMCs. Results the study describes overall, beyond this receptor: Across a handful of donors, about 5% of naive CD4, approximately 3.5% of naive CD8, around 2.1% of memory CD4, and about 0.4% of memory CD8 clonotypes were shared. Naive subsets generally had larger estimated clonotype richness than memory subsets did. Clonotypes shared by all four sorted-subset donors showed higher generation probabilities than non-shared clonotypes. Sampling was restricted to blood, and TCR repertoires in tissue are likely to differ from TCR repertoires in blood. Because the study included only a small number of donors, the genetic and exposure-history diversity represented was limited. Pairwise subsampling led to the expectation that sequencing depth would affect the degree of clonotype sharing among donors. Incomplete sequencing was indicated by rarefaction of sorted-subset datasets, despite the large sequencing depth.

A note on this clone: Its antigen is not yet known. The record has no base qualities; no much larger clone is one base away.

The donors were healthy, HIV-negative adults with no recently reported acute infections or vaccinations. Only Caucasian adults living in Nashville, Tennessee, USA were represented among the donors. CD4+ T cells were enriched by magnetic negative selection, after which naive cells were positively selected on CD45RA and the negative fraction was taken as the memory subset. Blood was obtained by leukapheresis, after which PBMCs were separated by Ficoll-Histopaque density gradient centrifugation and cryopreserved in liquid nitrogen vapor phase. Purity and quantity of every magnetically sorted T cell population were checked by analytical flow cytometry. Genomic DNA was isolated from each sorted fraction and quantified by UV absorbance on a Nanodrop 2000c. Based on the germline V gene, the CDR1 and CDR2 sequences are ENHRY and SYGVKD. V is clipped by 0 bases and J by 0 bases, and the sequence between their germline boundaries is 15 bases long. Its CDR3 holds 17 amino acids, cysteine through phenylalanine. Of the read, only the CDR3 DNA is kept; its 51 bases are in frame from base 1.

TCR CDR3 regions were amplified from genomic DNA by multiplex PCR using the deep immunoSEQ assay. Genomic DNA extracted from each cell subset was distributed evenly over all wells of several immunoSEQ 96-well plates, and each plate served as one replicate. For sorted subsets, 200 to 250 ng genomic DNA, equal to tens of thousands of T cell genomes, was loaded into each replicate PCR. The purified libraries were quantified using a Qubit 3.0 fluorometer, sized with a Bioanalyzer 2100, and then quantified again using the KAPA Library Quantification kit. Each immunoSEQ 96-well plate was sequenced on its own single-read 150-cycle Illumina NextSeq 550 flow cell. From the authors' description of their analysis: The immunoSEQ output contained only junctional sequences without quality scores, so filtering could not match that applied to full-length reads. Sequences were annotated with PyIR, a Python wrapper for IgBLAST v1.9, and V/J genes and CDR3 were assigned using IMGT germline references. Reads with weak V/J assignments (E-value above 1e-6), missing CDR3, stop codons, out-of-frame junctions, or ambiguous translated residues were removed. V3J clonotypes were defined as sequences sharing an identical inferred V gene, J gene, and CDR3 amino acid sequence. The percentage overlap between two repertoires was calculated by dividing the number of shared unique clonotypes by the size of the smaller repertoire. Three approaches were used to assess repertoire richness: RTK rarefaction, the Chao1 estimator, and Recon v2.1 estimates of unobserved clonotypes. OLGA was used to compute generation probabilities for all TCRbeta clonotypes that the gDNA method yielded from a few donors. Held by TCRdb, this immuneACCESS table contains in-frame sequences only and omits some clones. Under half of the omission traces to an unresolved V gene where checked; the cause of the rest is unknown. That table furnishes V, J and clone size, whereas the DNA furnished D and trimming. This sample comprises about 2,500,000 clones, roughly 92% of them detected only once. 0.13% to 0.15% of the sample is in the top ten clones.

This clonotype was obtained from a man between 18 and 35 years old in good health. The V gene is TRBV10-3 and the J gene is TRBJ2-7; the D gene is perhaps TRBD1, from 6 matching bases. Sequencing input: naive CD4+ T cells sorted from blood. The cell subset or site label, as the study defines it: CD45RA+ positively selected. The DNA sequence is as follows: TGTGCCATCAGTGAGTCTTTTTCGGGGACACCCTCCTACGAGCAGTACTTC. Translated, it gives CAISESFSGTPSYEQYF.